The 23 T cell receptor beta chains listed next were all sequenced from one sample in a study of T cells after yellow fever vaccination. TCRdb passed the 5' RACE reads through MiXCR, listing each CDR3 protein once. The sample has under 100,000 distinct CDR3 sequences, less than 6% seen once. The sample consisted of CD8+ T cells sorted from PBMCs, taken 10 days after the yellow fever booster vaccination. The receptors were sampled from a man between 18 and 29 years old who received the YFV17D yellow fever vaccine.

This clonotype came up a few times. The chain combines TRBV29-1 with TRBJ1-1; D remains unclear. The V end was cut by 0 bases, the J end by 2 bases, with 4 bases between. Germline V gives CDR1 SQVTM, CDR2 ANQGSEA. The CDR3 runs to 12 residues. CDR3 coding DNA: TGCAGCGTTGAAGATCATAACACTGAAGCTTTCTTT. It is translated as CSVEDHNTEAFF.

At least ten counts were recorded for this clonotype. The genes are TRBV7-6 and TRBJ1-1, with D hard to call. Germline-derived CDR1 and CDR2 are SGHVS and FNYEAQ. Trimming left V 3 bases short and J 1 base short, with 15 bases between. The CDR3 length is 16 residues. CDR3 DNA sequence: TGTGCCAGCAGCTTTTTCCCCAAAGGCAGGAACACTGAAGCTTTCTTT. Translated, it gives CASSFFPKGRNTEAFF.

This clonotype occurred a few times. This chain uses TRBV27 with TRBJ2-2; D is ambiguous. From germline, CDR1 is MNHEY and CDR2 SMNVEV (reference sequence). V shed 3 bases and J shed 6 bases, with 8 bases lying between them. The CDR3 covers 13 residues. The CDR3 is CASSLGSPGELFF. The DNA for the CDR3 is TGTGCCAGCAGTTTGGGTAGCCCCGGGGAGCTGTTTTTT.

This clonotype showed up just a few times. The DNA of the CDR3 is TGCGCCACCCTTCCCTTCCGGGGGGCAGCCACTGAAGCTTTCTTT. This sequence encodes CATLPFRGAATEAFF. The rearrangement joins TRBV4-1 to TRBJ1-1, with D possibly being TRBD1 (6 bases). V lost 10 bases to trimming and J lost 4 bases, with 22 bases between them. The CDR3 consists of 15 residues. In germline, CDR1 is MGHRA, CDR2 YSYEKL.

The chain joins TRBV27 to TRBJ1-2; a possible D gene is TRBD1 (6 bases). This CDR3 has 14 amino acids. V shed 0 bases and J shed 8 bases, with 13 bases lying between them. The germline V gene has CDR1 MNHEY and CDR2 SMNVEV (reference sequence). For the CDR3, the DNA is TGTGCCAGCAGTTTATCGAACAGGGCTCCCGGCTACACCTTC. It is translated as CASSLSNRAPGYTF.

The chain is built from TRBV7-2 and TRBJ2-1; weak D call: TRBD2 (5 bases). V was clipped by 5 bases and J by 0 bases, with 14 bases between them. Germline values: CDR1 SGHTA, CDR2 FQGNSA. CDR3 length: 16 residues. CDR3 region: CASSPLAGASYNEQFF. The CDR3 region has the DNA TGTGCCAGCAGCCCCCTCGCGGGTGCCTCCTACAATGAGCAGTTCTTC.

The rearrangement joins TRBV2 to TRBJ2-5, with a tentative D call TRBD1 (5 bases). V dropped 2 bases and J dropped 2 bases, with 18 bases sitting between them. Germline lookup yields CDR1 SNHLY and CDR2 FYNNEI. There are 17 residues in the CDR3. This CDR3 is CASSERQGWLPQETQYF. DNA of the CDR3: TGTGCCAGCAGTGAACGGCAGGGTTGGCTGCCACAAGAGACCCAGTACTTC. Full variable domain (rest looked up from reference TRBV2 and TRBJ2-5): EPEVTQTPSHQVTQMGQEVILRCVPISNHLYFYWYRQILGQKVEFLVSFYNNEISEKSEIFDDQFSVERPDGSNFTLKIRSTKLEDSAMYFCASSERQGWLPQETQYFGPGTRLLVL.

This clonotype has more than one count but fewer than ten. The J gene is TRBJ1-5, the V gene TRBV30; weak D call: TRBD1 (5 bases). CDR1 and CDR2 (germline): GTSNPN, SVGIG (reference sequence). Trimming took off 3 bases at V and 0 bases at J, with 9 bases between the two ends. The CDR3 contains 14 residues. The CDR3 loop reads CAWSGGYSNQPQHF. The CDR3 DNA follows: TGTGCCTGGAGCGGGGGTTATAGCAATCAGCCCCAGCATTTT. The whole variable domain, filled in from reference TRBV30 and TRBJ1-5, reads SQTIHQWPATLVQPVGSPLSLECTVEGTSNPNLYWYRQAAGRGLQLLFYSVGIGQISSEVPQNLSASRPQDRQFILSSKKLLLSDSGFYLCAWSGGYSNQPQHFGDGTRLSIL.

This clonotype was detected many times. The V gene is TRBV27, the J gene TRBJ1-1; 7 nucleotides line up with TRBD1. This CDR3 is 16 amino acids long. Germline loops: CDR1 MNHEY, CDR2 SMNVEV (reference sequence). Trimming removed 6 bases from V and 1 base from J; junction bases left unmatched: 11. The DNA of the CDR3 is TGTGCCAGCAGCCCCGCCCGCCGGGACAGGAACACTGAAGCTTTCTTT. It specifies CASSPARRDRNTEAFF.

This clonotype was seen many times. The genes are TRBV7-8 and TRBJ2-1, with D perhaps given as TRBD1 or TRBD2 (5 bases each). The CDR3 is 14 residues long. CDR1 and CDR2 (germline): SGHVS, FQNEAQ. The V and J ends lost 0 bases and 6 bases respectively, with 9 bases between them. CDR3 amino acids: CASSLAGETNEQFF. The CDR3 DNA reads TGTGCCAGCAGCTTAGCGGGGGAAACCAATGAGCAGTTCTTC.

The chain links TRBV9 to TRBJ2-1, with D perhaps TRBD2 (7 bases). This CDR3 is built from 13 residues. Germline CDR1 and CDR2: SGDLS and YYNGEE. Deletions cut 0 bases from V and 11 bases from J, with 12 bases between. The CDR3 sequence is CASSVGGGGKQFF. The CDR3 DNA sequence: TGTGCCAGCAGCGTAGGAGGGGGGGGAAAGCAGTTCTTC.

The table lists this clonotype with a few counts. The chain uses TRBV21-1 and TRBJ2-7; the table's D call, TRBD2, was not checked against the DNA. TRBV21-1 corresponds to a pseudogene. The CDR3 is 17 amino acids. CDR3 sequence reads: CASRKGWRVPPDHEQYV. The CDR3 coding sequence is TGTGCCAGCAGAAAGGGTTGGAGGGTTCCACCGGACCACGAGCAGTACGTC.

This clonotype was picked up many times. The chain recombines TRBV12-3 or TRBV12-4 with TRBJ2-3; no clear D gene. Trimming shortened V by 4 bases and J by 2 bases, and 1 base separated the two germline ends. The CDR3 contains 11 residues. The CDR3 DNA sequence: TGTGCCAGCAGTTCCACAGATACGCAGTATTTT. Protein sequence: CASSSTDTQYF.

The gene calls are TRBV12-3 or TRBV12-4 and TRBJ1-3; D unresolved. V was cut by 4 bases and J by 4 bases, with 8 bases left in between. The CDR3 spans 13 residues. This CDR3 is CASSSVRGNTIYF. The CDR3 DNA is TGTGCCAGCAGTTCAGTCAGGGGAAACACCATATATTTT.

This clonotype was observed many times. The J gene is TRBJ2-1, the V gene TRBV4-1; unclear D gene. V lost 1 base and J 0 bases, leaving 13 bases between the germline ends. CDR1 is MGHRA and CDR2 is YSYEKL in the germline V gene. The CDR3 runs 17 residues. The CDR3 DNA sequence: TGCGCCAGCAGCCAAGTCACCACTGGCAGCTCCTACAATGAGCAGTTCTTC. It codes for CASSQVTTGSSYNEQFF.

This clonotype has more than one count but fewer than ten. This sequence joins TRBV12-5 and TRBJ1-3, with D maybe TRBD1 (6 bases). The CDR3 covers 15 residues. The ends were cut back, 4 bases at V and 4 bases at J, with 14 bases in the middle. Germline CDR1 and CDR2: LGHNT and FRNRAP. Here the CDR3 DNA reads TGTGCTAGTGGTTCCATCGGGGGGCGCGGAAACACCATATATTTT. Translation: CASGSIGGRGNTIYF.

This clonotype has just a few counts. The CDR3 DNA reads TGTGCCATCAGTGAGTCGCTGACAGGGGGCAGAAATTCACCCCTCCACTTT. The encoded protein is CAISESLTGGRNSPLHF. The chain has TRBV10-3 and TRBJ1-6; 10 bases fit TRBD1. Germline loops: CDR1 ENHRY, CDR2 SYGVKD. This CDR3 contains 17 residues. V lost 0 bases, J lost 7 bases, and 6 bases stayed unmatched.

This clonotype was counted only a few times. CDR3 sequence (DNA): TGTGCCAGCAGCGTAGGGTCTAGCGGGGTTTACAATGAGCAGTTCTTC. Its protein product is CASSVGSSGVYNEQFF. This rearrangement joins TRBV9 to TRBJ2-1; 9 bases match TRBD2. The junction had 5 bases not matched to a gene; V was cut back by 0 bases and J by 4 bases. CDR3 length: 16 residues. Per germline, CDR1 SGDLS and CDR2 YYNGEE.

A single count supports this clonotype. One end of the junction fails to match germline, which may point to a read error. V is TRBV6-6 and J is TRBJ2-1; no firm D call. This CDR3 comprises 15 residues. Germline assignment: CDR1 MNHNY and CDR2 SVGAGI (reference sequence). DNA of the CDR3: TGTGTCAGCAGTCATAGAGCACAGCCTTTCAATGAGCAGTTCTTC. As protein: CVSSHRAQPFNEQFF.

This chain's CDR3 is CASSGGVYEQYF. In nucleotides, the CDR3 is TGTGCCAGCAGCGGGGGAGTCTACGAGCAGTACTTC. The J gene is TRBJ2-7, the V gene TRBV7-9; either TRBD1 or TRBD2 may supply D (5 bases each). Trimming shortened V by 5 bases and J by 3 bases, and 8 bases separated the two germline ends. This CDR3 region has 12 residues. The germline gives CDR1 SEHNR, CDR2 FQNEAQ (reference sequence).

This clonotype was found many times. The chain carries TRBV28 and TRBJ2-5; D call uncertain. Trimming removed 3 bases at V and 0 bases at J, with 5 bases between. This CDR3 has 13 amino acids. Germline assignment: CDR1 MDHEN and CDR2 SYDVKM. The CDR3 spells CASSLGNQETQYF. CDR3 bases: TGTGCCAGCAGTTTGGGAAACCAAGAGACCCAGTACTTC.

This clonotype was picked up a small number of times. The rearrangement uses TRBV5-1 and TRBJ1-6, with D tentatively TRBD1 (5 bases). CDR1 and CDR2 from the germline V gene are SGHRS and YFSETQ. V dropped 3 bases and J dropped 4 bases, with 14 bases sitting between them. CDR3 size: 16 residues. The CDR3 region has the DNA TGCGCCAGCAGCTCCCTAGGGACGGAATATAATTCACCCCTCCACTTT. It translates to CASSSLGTEYNSPLHF.

The chain employs TRBV7-8 and TRBJ2-7, with 10 bases lining up with TRBD1. Germline V CDR1 and CDR2: SGHVS, FQNEAQ. The CDR3 is 15 residues long. With V trimmed by 3 bases and J by 2 bases, 4 bases remained unmatched. CDR3 nucleotides: TGTGCCAGCAGCTTTGGACAGGGGGGAACCTACGAGCAGTACGTC. As protein: CASSFGQGGTYEQYV.